This record looks at one T cell receptor (beta chain) sequence and its context. Its antigen remains unknown. The germline gives CDR1 SGHAT, CDR2 FQNNGV. There are 16 residues in the CDR3. The V and J ends lost 4 bases and 5 bases, in that order; junction bases with no gene match: 6. Sequenced by immunoSEQ multiplex PCR; TCRdb stores in-frame clones only, minus some. The sample has 3,500 to 5,000 clones, 83% seen once. This specimen comes from a study of cytotoxic CD8 clonotypes in ibrutinib-treated CLL. Background on the study: The patients, under twelve relapsed/refractory and approximately 15 treatment-naive, included around 17 who were IGHV unmutated. Partial response occurred in approximately 24 patients and complete response in 2; at median approximately 71 months, approximately 15 remained remitted and 12 progressed.

Whole-study results and caveats: Sampling schedules were unmatched across sustained-remission and progressing patients.

J is TRBJ2-1 and V is TRBV11-2; 12 nucleotides align to TRBD2. The TCR sequence derives from a human donor with chronic lymphocytic leukemia. The sample here was PBMCs, taken before ibrutinib treatment. The CDR3 reads CASSSTTSGSNNEQFF. Written as DNA, the CDR3 is TGTGCCAGCAGCTCCACGACTAGCGGGAGCAACAATGAGCAGTTCTTC.